These 21 T cell receptor beta chains share one sample of origin, sequenced in a study of tissue T cells after allogeneic stem cell transplantation. The repertoire was sequenced with immunoSEQ multiplex PCR; TCRdb's copy has only in-frame clones and lacks some. The table has about 48,000 clones, about three quarters seen once. Sequencing was performed on sorted cells pooled from one or two spleens. The receptors were gathered from a pool of C57BL/6 mice in good health.

With respect to this clone: The listed genes are named as in mouse. With the read ending 1 residue before the CDR3 end, the germline J gene is used to fill in that end. The rearrangement links TRBV13-3 to TRBJ2-5, with TRBD2 as a possible D gene (6 bases). Germline V CDR1 and CDR2: NNHDY, SYVADS. V was clipped by 9 bases and J by 5 bases, with 13 bases between them. The CDR3 totals 12 residues. The CDR3 reads CAIPAGGDTQYF. The covered CDR3 bases are TGTGCCATCCCCGCGGGGGGAGACACCCAGTAC.

This clone turned up a few times. The gene symbols are mouse symbols. The read terminates 1 residue ahead of where the CDR3 ends, so the germline J gene completes it. This chain connects TRBV4 to TRBJ1-3; 9 nucleotides match TRBD1. Germline CDR1 is LGHDT and CDR2 is YNNKQL (reference sequence). V was clipped by 5 bases and J by 4 bases; unmatched bases: 6. This CDR3 comprises 15 residues. CDR3 bases read: TGTGCCAGCAGCGTCCGGGACAGGGCCGGAAATACGCTCTAT. This encodes CASSVRDRAGNTLY. The full CDR3 sequence reads CASSVRDRAGNTLYF.

On this clone: Each gene name is a mouse one. The CDR3 is CAWRPLLTLSNERLFF. The DNA read from the CDR3 is TGTGCCTGGAGACCACTTTTGACCCTTTCCAACGAAAGATTATTT. The genes are TRBV31 and TRBJ1-4; D remains ambiguous. The read ends 1 residue before the CDR3 terminus; that terminus is restored from the germline J gene. Germline values: CDR1 GKSSPN, CDR2 SITVG. This CDR3 is 16 amino acids long. V shed 3 bases and J shed 0 bases, with 14 bases lying between them.

About this clone itself: Each gene name is a mouse one. The missing CDR3 end, 1 residue past where the read stops, is filled in from the germline J gene. The V and J genes are TRBV19 and TRBJ2-1, with TRBD2 matching over 10 bases. Germline V gene sequence: CDR1 FNHDT, CDR2 SITEND (reference sequence). This CDR3 comprises 14 residues. With V trimmed by 5 bases and J by 3 bases, 2 bases remained unmatched. CDR3 DNA, as far as it was read: TGTGCCAGCAGGAGACTGGGGGGCTATGCTGAGCAGTTC. Its protein is CASRRLGGYAEQF. From start to end, the CDR3 is CASRRLGGYAEQFF.

A word on this clone: Mouse germline and gene names are used. The read finishes 1 residue shy of the CDR3 end, and the germline J gene is used to complete it. The J gene is TRBJ2-4, the V gene TRBV1; D perhaps matches TRBD2 (6 bases). CDR3 length: 14 residues. Trimming removed 0 bases at V and 12 bases at J, with 16 bases between. Germline assignment: CDR1 NSQYPW and CDR2 LRSPGD (reference sequence). Here the CDR3 reads CTCSADHGDSVLYF. CDR3 DNA, as far as it was read: TGCACCTGCAGTGCAGATCACGGGGACTCGGTTTTGTAC.

As concerns this clone: Mouse gene names and germline throughout. The read is 1 residue too short to cover the CDR3 end, so that end is filled in from the germline J gene. The V call is TRBV12-2, the J call TRBJ1-2; TRBD1 is a possible D gene (5 bases). CDR3 size: 15 residues. Trimming shortened V by 0 bases and J by 2 bases, and 12 bases separated the two germline ends. CDR1 is SGHLS and CDR2 is HYDKME in the germline V gene. The CDR3 sequence: CASSLDGGGNSDYTF. The CDR3 bases that were read are TGTGCCAGCTCTCTCGACGGGGGGGGGAACTCCGACTACACC.

Worth noting for this clone: These gene names are mouse names. The read halts 1 residue ahead of the CDR3 end, with the missing end drawn from the germline J gene. V and J are TRBV19 and TRBJ2-3; 8 nucleotides align to TRBD1. The CDR3 length is 14 residues. V dropped 6 bases and J dropped 1; count of bases not matched to a gene: 4. Germline V lookup: CDR1 FNHDT, CDR2 SITEND (reference sequence). The sequenced part of the CDR3 DNA is TGTGCCAGCACCCCGGGACAGGGTGCAGAAACGCTGTAT. Translation: CASTPGQGAETLY. From start to end, the CDR3 is CASTPGQGAETLYF.

As concerns this clone: These gene names are mouse names. The read ends 1 residue early relative to the CDR3; the germline J gene fills the gap. The rearrangement links TRBV2 to TRBJ1-4; D gene unclear. This CDR3 contains 15 residues. V lost 0 bases and J lost 1, with 6 bases in between. The germline gives CDR1 LGHNA, CDR2 YSYQKL. The CDR3 DNA, read in part, is TGTGCCAGCAGCCAAGATCACAGTTCCAACGAAAGATTATTT. This translates into CASSQDHSSNERLF. The CDR3, in full, reads CASSQDHSSNERLFF.

Details on this clone: Germline and genes: mouse. The read stops 1 residue short of the end of the CDR3; the missing end is completed from the germline J gene. The chain uses TRBV13-2 and TRBJ1-1; D remains unclear. V lost 3 bases and J lost 1, with 4 bases in between. This CDR3 is built from 12 residues. Per the germline V gene, CDR1 is NNHNN and CDR2 is SYGAGS (reference sequence). CDR3 DNA, as far as it was read: TGTGCCAGCGGTGCCGGGAACACAGAAGTCTTC. This gives the protein CASGAGNTEVF. The CDR3 reads in full as CASGAGNTEVFF.

This clone was seen more than once but under ten times. Gene names and germline refer to mouse. CDR3 DNA, as far as it was read: TGTGGTGCTAGGCGGACTGGAACTAGTGCAGAAACGCTGTAT. As protein: CGARRTGTSAETLY. In full, the CDR3 reads CGARRTGTSAETLYF. The rearrangement links TRBV20 to TRBJ2-3; the match to TRBD2 covers 7 bases. The CDR3 end is not reached by the read, which stops 1 residue before it; the germline J gene fills it in. V trimming: 2 bases; J trimming: 0 bases; junction bases outside the gene matches: 5. Looked up from germline, CDR1 is GFQATS and CDR2 is STVNSAI. The CDR3 covers 15 residues.

With regard to this clone: Genes and germline come from the mouse. Read data end 1 residue before the CDR3 end; the end is taken from the germline J gene. The V gene is TRBV13-1, the J gene TRBJ2-2, with no clear D. The germline V and J ends were trimmed by 0 bases and 4 bases, with 1 base remaining between them. The CDR3 contains 12 residues. The germline gives CDR1 NSHNY, CDR2 SYGAGN. The sequenced part of the CDR3 DNA is TGTGCCAGCAGTGATGTCACCGGGCAGCTCTAC. The encoded protein is CASSDVTGQLY. The complete CDR3 sequence is CASSDVTGQLYF.

Remarks on this clone: The gene names here belong to mouse. The read gets to within 1 residue of the CDR3 end, and the germline J gene fills in the rest. The chain uses TRBV16 and TRBJ2-2; D call uncertain. Germline lookup yields CDR1 SGHSA and CDR2 FRNQAP. Trimming cost V 6 bases and J 0 bases, with 8 bases left between them. CDR3 length: 14 residues. The CDR3 spells CASRREANTGQLYF. The part of the CDR3 DNA that was read is TGTGCAAGCAGGCGGGAAGCAAACACCGGGCAGCTCTAC.

Turning to this clone: Mouse gene names and germline throughout. The read ends 1 residue early relative to the CDR3; the germline J gene fills the gap. The chain is built from TRBV13-2 and TRBJ2-7, with 14 bases lining up with TRBD2. CDR3 size: 17 residues. The J segment lost 0 bases and the V segment lost 1 base, leaving 3 bases of the junction unmatched. The germline gives CDR1 NNHNN, CDR2 SYGAGS (reference sequence). The CDR3 bases that were read are TGTGCCAGCGGTGATCCGGGACTGGGGGGGCGCTCCTATGAACAGTAC. As protein: CASGDPGLGGRSYEQY. From start to end, the CDR3 is CASGDPGLGGRSYEQYF.

This clone has only a few counts. Gene names are mouse gene names. The read falls 1 residue short of the CDR3 end, and the missing part is taken from the germline J gene. This chain links TRBV3 with TRBJ2-7; 11 bases are a match to TRBD2. V shed 5 bases, J shed 3 bases, and the junction held 3 bases outside the gene matches. CDR1 is SNHLY and CDR2 is FYNGKV in the germline V gene (reference sequence). The CDR3 is made up of 14 amino acids. CDR3 DNA (partial): TGTGCCAGCAGCCCGGACTGGGGGGTCTATGAACAGTAC. Its protein product is CASSPDWGVYEQY. The complete CDR3 reads CASSPDWGVYEQYF. Using reference TRBV3 and TRBJ2-7 for the parts outside the CDR3, the full variable domain is GPKVLQIPSHQIIDMGQMVTLNCDPVSNHLYFYWYKQILGQQMEFLVNFYNGKVMEKSKLFKDQFSVERPDGSYFTLKIQPTALEDSAVYFCASSPDWGVYEQYFGPGTRLTVL.

For this clone: The listed genes are named as in mouse. The sequenced fragment ends 1 residue before the CDR3 boundary, so the rest is inferred from the germline J gene. The chain recombines TRBV16 with TRBJ1-1; D possibly corresponds to TRBD1 (6 bases). The CDR3 extends over 17 amino acids. The V gene's germline CDR1 is SGHSA and CDR2 FRNQAP. V lost 0 bases and J 1 base, leaving 15 bases between the germline ends. The DNA read from the CDR3 is TGTGCAAGCAGCTTAGATTTGGGCAGGGGCCCGAACACAGAAGTCTTC. It translates to CASSLDLGRGPNTEVF. The full-length CDR3 reads as CASSLDLGRGPNTEVFF.

As regards this clone: Gene and germline names: mouse. The read ends 1 residue before the CDR3 terminus; that terminus is restored from the germline J gene. The chain has TRBV19 and TRBJ2-5; D is perhaps TRBD1 or TRBD2 (5 bases each). This CDR3 has 14 amino acids. V gave up 2 bases and J gave up 3 bases, with 10 bases separating them. Germline values: CDR1 FNHDT, CDR2 SITEND (reference sequence). CDR3 sequence: CASSIRGLQDTQYF. The part of the CDR3 DNA that was read is TGTGCCAGCAGTATCCGGGGCCTACAAGACACCCAGTAC.

On this clone: Gene names are the mouse ones. The CDR3 end falls 1 residue outside the read, so it is completed with the germline J gene. The J gene is TRBJ2-4, the V gene TRBV2; weak D call: TRBD1 (5 bases). Germline V gene sequence: CDR1 LGHNA, CDR2 YSYQKL. V was shortened by 1 base and J by 3 bases, with 8 bases between the two germline ends. This CDR3 comprises 14 residues. This chain's CDR3 is CASSQGQTQNTLYF. CDR3 DNA (partial): TGTGCCAGCAGCCAAGGACAGACCCAAAACACCTTGTAC.

Concerning this clone: Genes and germline come from the mouse. The CDR3 is cut off 1 residue early in the read; its end comes from the germline J gene. V gene TRBV29 combines with J gene TRBJ2-2; 7 bases match TRBD1. V lost 3 bases, J lost 3 bases, and 4 bases stayed unmatched. CDR1 is MSHET and CDR2 is SYDVDS in the germline V gene. The CDR3 loop spans 15 amino acids. The sequenced CDR3 bases are TGTGCTAGCAGTTTCAGACAGGGAGACACCGGGCAGCTCTAC. Translation: CASSFRQGDTGQLY. The full CDR3 protein is CASSFRQGDTGQLYF.

A note on this clone: Gene names are the mouse ones. The read ends 1 residue early relative to the CDR3; the germline J gene fills the gap. V and J are TRBV13-2 and TRBJ1-5; possibly TRBD1 for D (5 bases). The length of the CDR3 is 14 residues. Looked up from germline, CDR1 is NNHNN and CDR2 is SYGAGS (reference sequence). V was trimmed by 2 bases and J by 0 bases, leaving 6 bases between them. CDR3 sequence: CASGEDSNNQAPLF. CDR3 DNA, as far as it was read: TGTGCCAGCGGTGAAGACAGTAACAACCAGGCTCCGCTT.

Turning to this clone: All gene names here are mouse names. The read finishes 1 residue shy of the CDR3 end, and the germline J gene is used to complete it. Other DNA sequences of this sample code for an identical CDR3. V usage is TRBV19 and J usage is TRBJ2-7; D is tentatively TRBD1 or TRBD2 (5 bases each). Germline-derived CDR1 and CDR2 are FNHDT and SITEND (reference sequence). The CDR3 has 12 residues. Between the trimmed V and J ends, which lost 2 bases and 4 bases, there was a span of 7 bases. The DNA read from the CDR3 is TGTGCCAGCAGTATTCGGGGGTATGAACAGTAC. Translating gives CASSIRGYEQY. The complete CDR3 protein is CASSIRGYEQYF. The full variable domain, rest sourced from reference TRBV19 and TRBJ2-7, is GGIITQTPKFLIGQEGQKLTLKCQQNFNHDTMYWYRQDSGKGLRLIYYSITENDLQKGDLSEGYDASREKKSSFSLTVTSAQKNEMAVFLCASSIRGYEQYFGPGTRLTVL.

About this clone itself: The gene names given are mouse names. The observed sequence ends 1 residue before the CDR3 terminus, with the missing tail filled in from the germline J gene. The V call is TRBV13-2, the J call TRBJ2-1; the match to TRBD1 covers 10 bases. After removal of 3 bases from V and 2 bases from J, the junction contained 2 bases not matched to a gene. This CDR3 spans 15 amino acids. Looked up from germline, CDR1 is NNHNN and CDR2 is SYGAGS (reference sequence). The sequenced part of the CDR3 DNA is TGTGCCAGCGGTGGGGGGACAGGGGACTATGCTGAGCAGTTC. Translation: CASGGGTGDYAEQF. The entire CDR3 sequence reads CASGGGTGDYAEQFF.